One TCR beta chain is described in this entry. The data originate from a study of blood T cells in healthy people across ages. Study-level background: For every two T cells, template switching captured about one barcoded beta molecule.

The second PCR ran roughly 6 to 11 cycles with a sample-barcoded 5' primer and J-beta primers. TCRdb itself ran the 5' RACE reads through MiXCR, one entry per CDR3 protein. The sample carries 700,000 to 850,000 distinct CDR3 sequences, about 37% recorded once. V lost 2 bases and J lost 8, with 19 bases in between. The CDR3 loop spans 16 amino acids. The V gene's germline CDR1 is SGHVS and CDR2 FQNEAQ. PBMCs numbering at least 6 million were isolated per sample. This chain links TRBV7-8 with TRBJ2-1; a weak D match, TRBD1 (6 bases). Sample: blood. The TCR comes from a young man in good health. CDR3 residues: CASSLPRATPGDEQFF. CDR3 sequence (DNA): TGTGCCAGCAGCTTACCGCGGGCCACGCCAGGGGATGAGCAGTTCTTC.